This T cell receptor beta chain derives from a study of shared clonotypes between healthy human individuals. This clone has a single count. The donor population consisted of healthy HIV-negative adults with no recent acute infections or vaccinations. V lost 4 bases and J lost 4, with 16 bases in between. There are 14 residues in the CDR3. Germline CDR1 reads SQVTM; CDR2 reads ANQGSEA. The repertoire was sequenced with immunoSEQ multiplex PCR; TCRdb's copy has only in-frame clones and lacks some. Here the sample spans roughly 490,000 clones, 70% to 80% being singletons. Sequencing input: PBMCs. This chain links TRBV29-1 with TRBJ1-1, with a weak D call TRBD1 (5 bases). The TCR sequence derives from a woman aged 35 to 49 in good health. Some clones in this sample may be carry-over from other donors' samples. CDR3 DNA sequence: TGCAGCGTTGTAGTCGCGGGGCTCGGCACTGAAGCTTTCTTT. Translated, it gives CSVVVAGLGTEAFF.